A single sample gave rise to the 16 T cell receptor beta chains below, sequenced in a study of blood T cell repertoires in COVID-19. Sequencing used immunoSEQ multiplex PCR; TCRdb keeps in-frame clones, though not all of them. The sample yields 200,000 to 250,000 clones, 75% to 85% seen once. Sequenced: peripheral blood. All receptors come from a woman aged 30 to 39 with COVID-19, enrolled during active disease.

The V gene is TRBV10-2, the J gene TRBJ1-1; 8 bases match TRBD1. There are 14 residues in the CDR3. Germline-derived CDR1 and CDR2 are WSHSY and SAAADI. The V gene end was trimmed by 5 bases and the J gene end by 3 bases; junction bases not matched to a gene: 5. CDR3 sequence reads: CASSKDRVDTEAFF. The CDR3 DNA follows: TGCGCCAGCAGTAAGGACAGGGTAGACACTGAAGCTTTCTTT.

The chain combines TRBV29-1 with TRBJ2-3, with 8 bases identical to TRBD2. The CDR3 length is 17 residues. Germline-derived CDR1 and CDR2 are SQVTM and ANQGSEA. With V trimmed by 0 bases and J by 1 base, 9 bases remained unmatched. The CDR3 loop reads CSVEDGGGRGGTDTQYF. DNA for the CDR3: TGCAGCGTTGAAGATGGCGGGGGGCGAGGAGGCACAGATACGCAGTATTTT.

This sequence joins TRBV29-1 and TRBJ2-1; 9 nucleotides agree with TRBD2. This CDR3 contains 13 residues. V dropped 7 bases and J dropped 8; count of bases not matched to a gene: 9. CDR1 is SQVTM, CDR2 ANQGSEA, per germline. CDR3 DNA: TGCAGCGCTGGACTAGCGAAGCGGGATGAGCAGTTCTTC. Its protein product is CSAGLAKRDEQFF.

This clone showed up many times. This chain joins TRBV10-3 and TRBJ1-1; D possibly corresponds to TRBD1 (5 bases). The CDR3 is 12 amino acids. Germline lookup yields CDR1 ENHRY and CDR2 SYGVKD. The V gene lost 6 bases and the J gene lost 6 bases, with 11 bases spanning the gap. CDR3 in amino acids: CAIRDGGAEAFF. The DNA of the CDR3 is TGTGCCATCAGGGACGGGGGGGCTGAAGCTTTCTTT.

This clone was seen only once. This chain links TRBV25-1 with TRBJ2-5, with a weak D call TRBD2 (5 bases). Deletions cut 7 bases from V and 1 base from J, with 13 bases between. This CDR3 has 14 amino acids. Germline lookup yields CDR1 MGHDK and CDR2 SYGVNS. The CDR3 loop reads CASKKPGSQETQYF. Here the CDR3 DNA reads TGTGCCAGCAAAAAACCGGGATCCCAAGAGACCCAGTACTTC.

This clone was recorded only once. The rearrangement uses TRBV9 and TRBJ1-2, with a weak D call TRBD1 (6 bases). Germline values: CDR1 SGDLS, CDR2 YYNGEE. The CDR3 is 13 residues long. Trimming removed 4 bases at V and 8 bases at J, with 15 bases between. The CDR3: CASSRQNREGYTF. The CDR3 DNA reads as TGTGCCAGCAGCCGCCAAAACAGGGAGGGCTACACCTTC.

This clone was counted once. Germline and junction disagree at one end, which may indicate a read error. J is TRBJ1-5 and V is TRBV6-1; no clear D. There are 13 residues in the CDR3. Germline V gene lookup returns CDR1 MNHNS and CDR2 SASEGT. This CDR3 is CASREDMDQPQHF. The CDR3 DNA reads TGTGCCAGCAGGGAAGACATGGATCAGCCCCAGCATTTT.

The chain combines TRBV7-9 with TRBJ2-5, with 11 positions matching TRBD2. Germline V CDR1 and CDR2: SEHNR, FQNEAQ (reference sequence). Trimming at V came to 4 bases and at J to 1 base, leaving 8 bases not matched to a gene. CDR3 length equals 17 residues. In nucleotides, the CDR3 is TGTGCCAGCAGCTCCCGACTAGCGGGGTCTGGCCAAGAGACCCAGTACTTC. This gives the protein CASSSRLAGSGQETQYF.

The CDR3 DNA follows: TGCGCCAGCAGCACCCTCGGAGAAGGCTACACCTTC. Translating gives CASSTLGEGYTF. The chain joins TRBV5-1 to TRBJ1-2; D unresolved. Trimming removed 4 bases from V and 8 bases from J, with 12 bases in between. This CDR3 comprises 12 residues. Germline-derived CDR1 and CDR2 are SGHRS and YFSETQ.

The CDR3 loop reads CASSLTGGQGDEQYF. In DNA form, the CDR3 reads TGTGCCAGCAGCTTAACGGGGGGACAGGGTGACGAGCAGTACTTC. This sequence joins TRBV7-3 and TRBJ2-7; 9 bases are a match to TRBD1. This CDR3 comprises 15 residues. Germline-derived CDR1 and CDR2 are SGHTA and FQGTGA. Germline trimming cut 0 bases from V and 5 bases from J; bases unmatched to any gene: 5.

The V gene is TRBV5-5, the J gene TRBJ1-2; D is undetermined. The CDR3 contains 11 residues. CDR1 is SGHKS and CDR2 is YYEKEE in the germline V gene (reference sequence). V gave up 4 bases and J gave up 10 bases, with 11 bases separating them. The CDR3 DNA reads as TGTGCCAGCAGCGGGCGGGTGAACTACACCTTC. Amino acid sequence: CASSGRVNYTF.

V usage is TRBV6-2 or TRBV6-3 and J usage is TRBJ1-5, with a possible D match to TRBD1 (5 bases). CDR1 and CDR2 (germline): MNHEY, SVGEGT. V was clipped by 4 bases and J by 3 bases, with 19 bases between them. The CDR3 sequence is 17 residues long. The CDR3 sequence: CASSFYPGLNSNQPQHF. CDR3 bases: TGTGCCAGCAGTTTCTACCCGGGACTGAACTCCAATCAGCCCCAGCATTTT.

The chain has TRBV5-1 and TRBJ2-3; D unresolved. The CDR3 contains 15 residues. Looked up from germline, CDR1 is SGHRS and CDR2 is YFSETQ. V lost 0 bases and J lost 2, with 10 bases in between. The CDR3 sequence is CASSLGWSHTDTQYF. As DNA, the CDR3 is TGCGCCAGCAGCTTGGGGTGGAGCCACACAGATACGCAGTATTTT.

This rearrangement joins TRBV7-8 to TRBJ2-2, with 13 bases aligning to TRBD2. In germline, CDR1 is SGHVS, CDR2 FQNEAQ. J was trimmed by 4 bases and V by 5 bases; bases with no gene match: 4. The CDR3 extends over 16 amino acids. The CDR3 bases are TGTGCCAGCAGCCCTAGACTAGCGGGAGGCACCGGGGAGCTGTTTTTT. It encodes CASSPRLAGGTGELFF.

Worth noting for this clone: The identical CDR3 is also encoded by other nucleotide sequences in the sample. The chain joins TRBV5-1 to TRBJ1-3, with TRBD1 as a possible D gene (6 bases). Germline CDR1 reads SGHRS; CDR2 reads YFSETQ. V lost 1 base to trimming and J lost 1 base, with 6 bases between them. CDR3 length equals 14 residues. The CDR3 spells CASSLTGSGNTIYF. CDR3 DNA: TGCGCCAGCAGCTTGACAGGGTCTGGAAACACCATATATTTT.

This clone was seen a few times. This chain joins TRBV4-3 and TRBJ1-6; TRBD1 matches 8 bases. V dropped 3 bases and J dropped 8; count of bases not matched to a gene: 6. Germline CDR1 and CDR2: LGHNA and YSLEER. This CDR3 comprises 15 residues. The chain's CDR3 is CASSQGQAGDSPLHF. The DNA for the CDR3 is TGCGCCAGCAGCCAGGGACAGGCCGGAGATTCACCCCTCCACTTT.